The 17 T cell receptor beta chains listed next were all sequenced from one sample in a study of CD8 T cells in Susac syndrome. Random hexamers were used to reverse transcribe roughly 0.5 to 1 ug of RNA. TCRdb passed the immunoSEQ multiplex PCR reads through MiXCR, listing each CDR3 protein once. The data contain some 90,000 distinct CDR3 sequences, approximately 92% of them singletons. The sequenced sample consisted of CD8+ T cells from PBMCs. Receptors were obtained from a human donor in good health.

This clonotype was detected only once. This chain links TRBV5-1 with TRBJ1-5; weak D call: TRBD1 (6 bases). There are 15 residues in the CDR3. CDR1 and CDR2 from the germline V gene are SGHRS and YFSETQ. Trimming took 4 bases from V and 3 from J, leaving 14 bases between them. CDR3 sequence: CASSTEGGLNQPQHF. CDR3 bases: TGCGCCAGCAGCACTGAAGGGGGTCTCAATCAGCCCCAGCATTTT.

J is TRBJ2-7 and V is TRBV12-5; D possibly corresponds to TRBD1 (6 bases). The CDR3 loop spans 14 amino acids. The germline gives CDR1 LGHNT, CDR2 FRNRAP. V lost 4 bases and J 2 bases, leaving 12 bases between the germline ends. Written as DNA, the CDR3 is TGTGCTAGTGGTTCGGACAGCCGTGCCTACGAGCAGTACTTC. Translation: CASGSDSRAYEQYF.

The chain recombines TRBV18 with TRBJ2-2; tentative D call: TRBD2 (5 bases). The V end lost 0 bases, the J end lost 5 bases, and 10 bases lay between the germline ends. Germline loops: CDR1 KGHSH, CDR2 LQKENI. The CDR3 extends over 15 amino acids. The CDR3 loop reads CASSPPTGRTGELFF. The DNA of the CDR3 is TGTGCCAGCTCACCACCGACGGGGAGAACCGGGGAGCTGTTTTTT.

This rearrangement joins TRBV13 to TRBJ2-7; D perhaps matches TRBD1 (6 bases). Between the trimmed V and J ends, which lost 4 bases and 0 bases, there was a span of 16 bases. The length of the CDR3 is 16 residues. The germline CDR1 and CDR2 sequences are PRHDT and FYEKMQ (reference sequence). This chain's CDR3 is CASSSGSEDSSYEQYF. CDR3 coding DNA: TGTGCCAGCAGCTCCGGATCCGAGGACAGCTCCTACGAGCAGTACTTC. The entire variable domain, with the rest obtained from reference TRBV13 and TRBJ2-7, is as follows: AAGVIQSPRHLIKEKRETATLKCYPIPRHDTVYWYQQGPGQDPQFLISFYEKMQSDKGSIPDRFSAQQFSDYHSELNMSSLELGDSALYFCASSSGSEDSSYEQYFGPGTRLTVT.

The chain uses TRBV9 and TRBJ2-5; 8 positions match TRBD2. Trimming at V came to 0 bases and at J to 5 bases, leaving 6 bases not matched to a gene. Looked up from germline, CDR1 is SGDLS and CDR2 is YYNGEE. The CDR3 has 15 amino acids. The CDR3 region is CASSVVGGASETQYF. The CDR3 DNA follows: TGTGCCAGCAGCGTAGTCGGGGGGGCATCGGAGACCCAGTACTTC.

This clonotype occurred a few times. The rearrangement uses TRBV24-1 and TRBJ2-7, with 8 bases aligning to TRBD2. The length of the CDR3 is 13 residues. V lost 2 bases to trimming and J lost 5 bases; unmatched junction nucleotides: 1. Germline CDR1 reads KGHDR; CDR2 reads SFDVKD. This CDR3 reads CATSDSGGNEQYF. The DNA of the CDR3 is TGTGCCACCAGTGATTCGGGAGGGAACGAGCAGTACTTC.

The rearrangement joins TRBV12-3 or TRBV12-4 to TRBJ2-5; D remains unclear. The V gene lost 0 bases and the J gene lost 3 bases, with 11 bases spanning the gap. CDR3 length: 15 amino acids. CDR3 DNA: TGTGCCAGCAGTTTAGCTTCAGAGCCTAAAGAGACCCAGTACTTC. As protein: CASSLASEPKETQYF.

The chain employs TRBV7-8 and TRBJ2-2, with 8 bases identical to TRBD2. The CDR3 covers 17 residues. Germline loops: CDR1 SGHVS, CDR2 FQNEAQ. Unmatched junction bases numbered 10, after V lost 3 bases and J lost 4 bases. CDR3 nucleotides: TGTGCCAGCAGCTTCAGAACCGGGACTAGTGTCACCGGGGAGCTGTTTTTT. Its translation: CASSFRTGTSVTGELFF.

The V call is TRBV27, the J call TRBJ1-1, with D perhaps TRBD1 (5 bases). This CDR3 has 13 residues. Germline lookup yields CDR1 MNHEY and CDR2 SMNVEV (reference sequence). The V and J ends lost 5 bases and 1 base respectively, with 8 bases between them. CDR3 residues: CASSPTGNTEAFF. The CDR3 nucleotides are TGTGCCAGCAGTCCAACAGGGAACACTGAAGCTTTCTTT.

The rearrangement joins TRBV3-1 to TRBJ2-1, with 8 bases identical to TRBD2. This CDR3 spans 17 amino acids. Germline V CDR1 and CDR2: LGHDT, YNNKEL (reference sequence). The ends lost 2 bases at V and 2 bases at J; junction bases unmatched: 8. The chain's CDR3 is CASSQPERGPTYNEQFF. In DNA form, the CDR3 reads TGTGCCAGCAGCCAACCCGAGCGGGGGCCCACCTACAATGAGCAGTTCTTC.

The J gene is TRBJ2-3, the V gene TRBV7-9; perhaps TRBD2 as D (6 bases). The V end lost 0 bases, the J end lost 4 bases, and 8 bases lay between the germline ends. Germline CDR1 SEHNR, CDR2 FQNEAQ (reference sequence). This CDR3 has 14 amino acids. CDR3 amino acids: CASSLATRADTQYF. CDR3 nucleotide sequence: TGTGCCAGCAGCTTAGCGACTAGGGCAGATACGCAGTATTTT.

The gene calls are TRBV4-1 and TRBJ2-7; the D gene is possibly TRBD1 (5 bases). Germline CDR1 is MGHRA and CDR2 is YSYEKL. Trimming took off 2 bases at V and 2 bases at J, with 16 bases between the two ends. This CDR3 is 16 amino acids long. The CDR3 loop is CASSQPRQGGTYEQYF. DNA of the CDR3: TGCGCCAGCAGCCAACCTCGGCAGGGTGGAACCTACGAGCAGTACTTC.

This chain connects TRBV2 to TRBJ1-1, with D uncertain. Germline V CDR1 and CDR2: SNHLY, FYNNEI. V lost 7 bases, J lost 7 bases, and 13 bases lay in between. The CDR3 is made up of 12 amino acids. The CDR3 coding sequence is TGTGCCAGCACGACCGGACGTTTTGAAGCTTTCTTT. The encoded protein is CASTTGRFEAFF.

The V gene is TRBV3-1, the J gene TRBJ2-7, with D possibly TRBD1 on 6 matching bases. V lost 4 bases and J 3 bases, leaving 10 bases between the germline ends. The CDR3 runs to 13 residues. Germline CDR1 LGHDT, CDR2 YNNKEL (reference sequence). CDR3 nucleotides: TGTGCCAGCAGCCCAGGACAGTTCTACGAGCAGTACTTC. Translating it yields CASSPGQFYEQYF.

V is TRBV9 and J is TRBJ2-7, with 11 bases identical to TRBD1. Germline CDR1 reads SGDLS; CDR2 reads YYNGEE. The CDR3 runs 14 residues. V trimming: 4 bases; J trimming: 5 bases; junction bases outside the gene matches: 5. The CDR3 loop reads CASSPWTGGNEQYF. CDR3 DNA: TGTGCCAGCAGCCCCTGGACAGGGGGCAACGAGCAGTACTTC.

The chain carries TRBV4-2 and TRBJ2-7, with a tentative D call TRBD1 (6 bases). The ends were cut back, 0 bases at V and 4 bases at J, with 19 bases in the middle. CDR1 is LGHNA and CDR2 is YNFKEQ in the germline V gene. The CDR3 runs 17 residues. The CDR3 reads CASSQEWYREESYEQYF. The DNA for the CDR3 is TGTGCCAGCAGCCAAGAATGGTACAGGGAAGAATCATACGAGCAGTACTTC.

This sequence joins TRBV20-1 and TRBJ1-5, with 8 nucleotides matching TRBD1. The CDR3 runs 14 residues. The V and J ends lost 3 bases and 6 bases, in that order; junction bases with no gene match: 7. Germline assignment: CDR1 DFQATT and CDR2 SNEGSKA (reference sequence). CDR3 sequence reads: CSASGTGGGQPQHF. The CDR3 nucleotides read TGCAGTGCTAGCGGGACAGGTGGAGGTCAGCCCCAGCATTTT.